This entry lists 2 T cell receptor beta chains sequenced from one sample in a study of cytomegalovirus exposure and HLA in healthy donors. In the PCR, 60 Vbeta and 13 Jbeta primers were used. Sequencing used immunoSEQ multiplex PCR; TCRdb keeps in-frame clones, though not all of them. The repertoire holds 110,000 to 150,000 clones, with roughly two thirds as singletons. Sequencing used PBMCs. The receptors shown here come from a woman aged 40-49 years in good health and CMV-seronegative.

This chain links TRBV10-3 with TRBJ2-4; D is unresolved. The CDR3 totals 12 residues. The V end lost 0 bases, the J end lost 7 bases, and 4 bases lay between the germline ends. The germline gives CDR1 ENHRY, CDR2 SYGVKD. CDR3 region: CAISESLNIQYF. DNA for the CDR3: TGTGCCATCAGTGAGTCCTTGAACATTCAGTACTTC.

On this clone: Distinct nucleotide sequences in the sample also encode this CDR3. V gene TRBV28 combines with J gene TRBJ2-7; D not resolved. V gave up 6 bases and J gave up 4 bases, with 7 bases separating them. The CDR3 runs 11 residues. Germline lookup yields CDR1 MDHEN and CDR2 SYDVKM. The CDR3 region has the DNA TGTGCCAGCAGCAGGTATTACGAGCAGTACGTC. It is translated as CASSRYYEQYV.